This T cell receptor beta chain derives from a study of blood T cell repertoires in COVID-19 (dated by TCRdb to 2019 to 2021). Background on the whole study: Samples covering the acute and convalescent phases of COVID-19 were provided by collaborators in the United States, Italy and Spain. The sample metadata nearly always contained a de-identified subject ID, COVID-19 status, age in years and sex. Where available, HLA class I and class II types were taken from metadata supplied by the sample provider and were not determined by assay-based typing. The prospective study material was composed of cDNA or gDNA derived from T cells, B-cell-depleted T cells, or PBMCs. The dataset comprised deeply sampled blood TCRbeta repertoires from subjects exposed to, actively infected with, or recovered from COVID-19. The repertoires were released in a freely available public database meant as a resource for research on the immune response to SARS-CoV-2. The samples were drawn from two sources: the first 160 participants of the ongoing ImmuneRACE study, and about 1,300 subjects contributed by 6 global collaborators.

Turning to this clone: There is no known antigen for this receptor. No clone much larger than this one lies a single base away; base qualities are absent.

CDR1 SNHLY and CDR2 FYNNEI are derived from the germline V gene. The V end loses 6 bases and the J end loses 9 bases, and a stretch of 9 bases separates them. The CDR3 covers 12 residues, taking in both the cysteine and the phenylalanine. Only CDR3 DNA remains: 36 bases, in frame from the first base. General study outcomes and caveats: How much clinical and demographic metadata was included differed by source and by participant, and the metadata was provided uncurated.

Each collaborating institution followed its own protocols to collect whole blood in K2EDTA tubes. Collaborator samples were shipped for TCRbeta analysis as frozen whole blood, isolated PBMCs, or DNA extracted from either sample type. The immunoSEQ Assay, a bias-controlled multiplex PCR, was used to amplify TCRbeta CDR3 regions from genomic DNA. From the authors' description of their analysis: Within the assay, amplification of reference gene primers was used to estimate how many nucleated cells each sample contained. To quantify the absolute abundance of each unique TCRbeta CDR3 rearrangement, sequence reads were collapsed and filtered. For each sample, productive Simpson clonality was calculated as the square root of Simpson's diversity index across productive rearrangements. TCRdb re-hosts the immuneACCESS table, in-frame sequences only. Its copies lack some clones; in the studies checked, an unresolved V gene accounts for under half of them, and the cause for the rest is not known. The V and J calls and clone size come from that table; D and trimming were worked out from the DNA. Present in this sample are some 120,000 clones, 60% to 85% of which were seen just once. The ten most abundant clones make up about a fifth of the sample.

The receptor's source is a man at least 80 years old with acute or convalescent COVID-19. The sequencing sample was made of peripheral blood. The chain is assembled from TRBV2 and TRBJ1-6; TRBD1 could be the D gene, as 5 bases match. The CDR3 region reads CASRLQASPLHF. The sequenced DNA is TGTGCCAGCAGATTACAGGCTTCACCCCTCCACTTT.